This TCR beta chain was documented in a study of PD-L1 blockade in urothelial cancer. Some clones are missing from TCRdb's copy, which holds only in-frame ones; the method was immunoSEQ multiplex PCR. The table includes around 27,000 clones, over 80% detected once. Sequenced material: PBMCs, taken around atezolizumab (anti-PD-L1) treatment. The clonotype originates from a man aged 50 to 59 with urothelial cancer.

CDR3: CSANRQNTQYF. The DNA of the CDR3 is TGCAGTGCTAACCGACAAAATACGCAGTATTTT. The chain has TRBV20-1 and TRBJ2-3; the D is unclear. V dropped 4 bases and J dropped 7 bases, with 9 bases sitting between them. Germline values: CDR1 DFQATT, CDR2 SNEGSKA (reference sequence). The CDR3 consists of 11 residues.